This TCR beta chain derives from a study of T cells in Graves' hyperthyroidism and ophthalmopathy. The CDR3 has 13 amino acids. V was cut by 6 bases and J by 5 bases, with 17 bases left in between. Germline V gene data show CDR1 as DFQATT and CDR2 as SNEGSKA (reference sequence). It was RNA transcripts that yielded the amplified TCR beta CDR3 regions. TCR CDR3 regions were first amplified by RT-PCR with HTBI primers. MiXCR, applied by TCRdb to the multiplex PCR reads, yields one record per CDR3 protein. The data hold 380,000 or so distinct CDR3 sequences, with about a fifth observed a single time. This clonotype was observed many times.

This receptor was taken from a woman younger than 35 with Graves' hyperthyroidism. This sequence joins TRBV20-1 and TRBJ2-7, with D possibly being TRBD1 (6 bases). Sequenced material: blood. CDR3 nucleotides: TGCAGTGCAGCCCGGGACAACCACAACGAGCAGTACTTC. Amino acid sequence: CSAARDNHNEQYF.